Described below is a single TCR beta chain sequence and its context. In Seattle, patients joined the study during active infection and were tracked longitudinally. Here immunoSEQ multiplex PCR was the method, and the copy in TCRdb shows in-frame clones only, minus some. The sample includes around 26,000 clones, roughly four fifths of them seen just once. This sample was taken from a study of blood T cell repertoires in COVID-19. Study-level information: Donors in the United States, Italy and Spain gave samples during acute or convalescent COVID-19. PBMCs, B-cell-depleted T cells, or T cells provided the cDNA or gDNA that made up the material.

The sequence came from a woman between 70 and 85 years old with COVID-19, enrolled during active disease. Sequencing input: peripheral blood.

The CDR3 protein is CASSYGSTDTQYF. DNA of the CDR3: TGTGCCAGCAGCTACGGGTCTACAGATACGCAGTATTTT. J is TRBJ2-3 and V is TRBV7-2; D gene uncertain. Trimming shortened V by 4 bases and J by 3 bases, and 8 bases separated the two germline ends. The CDR3 is 13 amino acids. The V gene's germline CDR1 is SGHTA and CDR2 FQGNSA.